This paragraph covers one T cell receptor (beta chain) sequence. This entry belongs to a study of blood T cells in healthy people across ages. Primers used in a second PCR of about 7 to 12 cycles were a sample-barcoded 5' primer and a J-beta primer mix. Sequencing of every sample gave 2.5 million or more CDR3-containing paired-end reads. TCRdb called the 5' RACE reads again in MiXCR, with one record for every CDR3 protein. The repertoire holds 1 million or so distinct CDR3 sequences, with over 35% as singletons. The CDR3 spans 14 residues. Per germline, CDR1 MGHRA and CDR2 YSYEKL. With 4 bases removed from V and 4 bases from J, the gap between germline ends came to 12 bases.

Sequencing was performed on blood. V gene TRBV4-1 combines with J gene TRBJ2-3; D ambiguous. The clonotype comes from a woman in her sixties or seventies in good health. The CDR3 sequence is CASSPSSFADTQYF. CDR3 bases: TGCGCCAGCAGCCCCTCCAGTTTTGCAGATACGCAGTATTTT.